There are many counts of the clone carrying this T cell receptor (beta chain). Antigen specificity is unknown. Generation of TCR cDNA used 5'RACE template switching (which added a universal primer site and UMIs). TCRdb re-analysed the 5' RACE reads in MiXCR, keeping a single row per CDR3 protein. The sample lists 350,000 or so distinct CDR3 sequences; 8.1% were seen once. The data belong to a study of T cells after yellow fever vaccination. For the study at large: Researchers used SMART-Seq v4 Ultra Low Input to prepare fractions that had low cell numbers.

Overall study results and limits: Though it reached lower strength, the secondary response hit its peak faster, day 5 versus 15. A limited proportion of clonotypes was detected within both the CD4 and CD8 compartments.

The germline V and J ends were trimmed by 4 bases and 5 bases, with 9 bases remaining between them. The germline CDR1 and CDR2 sequences are SGHRS and YFSETQ. The CDR3 runs to 13 residues. The source is a man younger than 35 who received the YFV17D yellow fever vaccine. This material consisted of PBMCs, taken about 41 days after the first yellow fever vaccination. The V and J genes are TRBV5-1 and TRBJ1-4; possibly TRBD1 for D (6 bases). The CDR3 bases are TGCGCCAGCAGCCTCGGACAGAATGAAAAACTGTTTTTT. It translates to CASSLGQNEKLFF.